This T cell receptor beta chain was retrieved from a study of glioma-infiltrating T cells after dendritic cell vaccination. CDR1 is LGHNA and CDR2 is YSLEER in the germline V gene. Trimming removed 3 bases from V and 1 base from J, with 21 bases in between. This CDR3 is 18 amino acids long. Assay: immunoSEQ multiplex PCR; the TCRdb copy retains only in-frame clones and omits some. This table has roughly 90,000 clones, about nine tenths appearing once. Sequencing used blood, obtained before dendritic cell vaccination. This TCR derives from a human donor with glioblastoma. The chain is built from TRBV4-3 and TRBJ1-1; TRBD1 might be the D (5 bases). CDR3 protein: CASSHSPTDSTKNTEAFF. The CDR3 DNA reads TGCGCCAGCAGCCACTCCCCGACCGACAGCACTAAGAACACTGAAGCTTTCTTT.